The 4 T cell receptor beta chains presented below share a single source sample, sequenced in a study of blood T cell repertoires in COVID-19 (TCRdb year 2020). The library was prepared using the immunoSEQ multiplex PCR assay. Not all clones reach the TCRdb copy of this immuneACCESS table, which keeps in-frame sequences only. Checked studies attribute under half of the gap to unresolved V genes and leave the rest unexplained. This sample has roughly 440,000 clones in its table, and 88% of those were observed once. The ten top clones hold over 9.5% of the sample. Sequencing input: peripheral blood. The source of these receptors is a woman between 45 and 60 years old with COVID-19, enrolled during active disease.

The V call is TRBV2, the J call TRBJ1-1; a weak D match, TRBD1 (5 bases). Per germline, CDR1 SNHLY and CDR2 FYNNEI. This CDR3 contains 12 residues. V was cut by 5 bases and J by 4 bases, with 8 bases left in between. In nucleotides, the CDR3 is TGTGCCAGCAGTAGGGACTTCACTGAAGCTTTCTTT. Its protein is CASSRDFTEAFF.

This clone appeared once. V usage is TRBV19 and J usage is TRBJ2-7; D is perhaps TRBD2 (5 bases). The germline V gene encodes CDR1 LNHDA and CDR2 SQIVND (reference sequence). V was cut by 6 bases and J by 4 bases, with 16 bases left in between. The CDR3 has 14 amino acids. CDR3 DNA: TGTGCCAGTAGCGCCGGGGAAGGGTCTTACGAGCAGTACTTC. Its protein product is CASSAGEGSYEQYF.

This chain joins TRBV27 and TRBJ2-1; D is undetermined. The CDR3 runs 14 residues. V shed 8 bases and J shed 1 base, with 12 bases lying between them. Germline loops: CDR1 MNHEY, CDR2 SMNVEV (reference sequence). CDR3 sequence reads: CASANSRSYNEQFF. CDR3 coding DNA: TGTGCCAGCGCCAATAGTCGGTCCTACAATGAGCAGTTCTTC.

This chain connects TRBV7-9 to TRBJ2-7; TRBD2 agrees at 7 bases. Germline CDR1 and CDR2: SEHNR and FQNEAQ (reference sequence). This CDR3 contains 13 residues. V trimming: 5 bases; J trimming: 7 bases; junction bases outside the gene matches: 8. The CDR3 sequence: CASSPRMGGEQYF. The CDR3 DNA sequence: TGTGCCAGCAGCCCACGAATGGGGGGGGAGCAGTACTTC.